One and the same sample provided the 32 T cell receptor beta chains below, sequenced in a study of T cells in Graves' hyperthyroidism and ophthalmopathy. Amplification yielded TCR beta CDR3 regions, with RNA transcripts as the source. Initially, a first-round RT-PCR of the TCR CDR3 employed the HTBI primer set. Each CDR3 protein gets one entry after TCRdb re-called the multiplex PCR reads with MiXCR. Of a few hundred thousand distinct CDR3 sequences listed, roughly 18% are singletons. Sequencing was performed on blood. The receptors shown here come from a woman in her forties or fifties with Graves' hyperthyroidism.

V and J are TRBV7-9 and TRBJ1-4; D unresolved. V lost 5 bases, J lost 7 bases, and 14 bases lay in between. CDR3 length equals 14 residues. Germline values: CDR1 SEHNR, CDR2 FQNEAQ (reference sequence). Written as DNA, the CDR3 is TGTGCCAGCAGCCACAGTCAAGGGCGTGAAAAACTGTTTTTT. Protein: CASSHSQGREKLFF.

This clonotype has only a few counts. Lacking the conserved final phenylalanine or tryptophan, this CDR3 likely reflects a read error. J is TRBJ1-1 and V is TRBV6-1, with 7 bases matching TRBD1. CDR1 and CDR2 (germline): MNHNS, SASEGT. V lost 5 bases and J lost 7; bases outside the gene matches: 4. The CDR3 extends over 12 amino acids. The CDR3: CASSSRTGEAFL. CDR3 nucleotide sequence: TGTGCCAGCAGTTCCCGGACAGGTGAAGCTTTCCTT.

This clonotype was picked up many times. The V and J genes are TRBV28 and TRBJ2-7, with D possibly matching TRBD1 (5 bases). The V gene lost 2 bases and the J gene lost 3 bases, with 8 bases spanning the gap. Per the germline V gene, CDR1 is MDHEN and CDR2 is SYDVKM. The CDR3 totals 13 residues. CDR3 bases: TGTGCCAGCAGTTTAACAGGCAACTACGAGCAGTACTTC. Translating gives CASSLTGNYEQYF.

This clonotype was detected many times. CDR3 nucleotide sequence: TGTGCCAGCAGTACCACAGGCGACAATCAGCCCCAGCATTTT. Protein product: CASSTTGDNQPQHF. The rearrangement joins TRBV6-2 or TRBV6-3 to TRBJ1-5, with a possible D match to TRBD1 (5 bases). The germline gives CDR1 MNHEY, CDR2 SVGEGT. Deletions cut 5 bases from V and 3 bases from J, with 11 bases between. The CDR3 consists of 14 residues.

The V and J genes are TRBV6-4 and TRBJ1-2, with D unresolved. V was pared by 0 bases and J by 6 bases, with 8 bases between. CDR3 size: 13 residues. The germline CDR1 and CDR2 sequences are MRHNA and SNTAGT. The CDR3 here is CASSDSIGNGYTF. CDR3 in DNA: TGTGCCAGCAGTGACTCAATTGGGAATGGCTACACCTTC.

Ten or more counts support this clonotype. The J gene is TRBJ2-5, the V gene TRBV28, with a tentative D call TRBD2 (6 bases). The V gene lost 3 bases and the J gene lost 6 bases, with 20 bases spanning the gap. The CDR3 is 16 amino acids. From germline, CDR1 is MDHEN and CDR2 SYDVKM. CDR3 sequence: CASSFFGFWREQTQYF. The CDR3 DNA is TGTGCCAGCAGTTTTTTCGGTTTTTGGAGGGAACAGACCCAGTACTTC.

This clonotype showed up just a few times. A much more abundant neighbour one base away suggests this may be a read error. The CDR3 does not end in the conserved phenylalanine or tryptophan, so this is likely a read error. V and J are TRBV2 and TRBJ2-7; 8 nucleotides match TRBD1. With V trimmed by 5 bases and J by 3 bases, 9 bases remained unmatched. Germline V lookup: CDR1 SNHLY, CDR2 FYNNEI. The CDR3 runs to 15 residues. The CDR3: CASSPQTGEFYEQYS. CDR3 nucleotides: TGTGCCAGCAGTCCCCAGACAGGGGAATTCTACGAGCAGTACTCC.

This clonotype has ten or more counts. The chain has TRBV6-2 or TRBV6-3 and TRBJ1-1; D unresolved. The CDR3 loop spans 14 amino acids. Germline CDR1 is MNHEY and CDR2 is SVGEGT. V dropped 6 bases and J dropped 0 bases, with 11 bases sitting between them. CDR3: CASRPRVMNTEAFF. The CDR3 nucleotides are TGTGCCAGCAGGCCTCGGGTTATGAACACTGAAGCTTTCTTT.

This clonotype was counted at least ten times. The CDR3: CASSSVPLAGVGYEQYF. Written as DNA, the CDR3 is TGTGCCAGCAGTTCCGTACCTCTAGCGGGAGTTGGCTACGAGCAGTACTTC. This chain links TRBV28 with TRBJ2-7; TRBD2 agrees at 10 bases. The junction had 12 bases not matched to a gene; V was cut back by 4 bases and J by 3 bases. The CDR3 loop spans 17 amino acids. Germline V gene lookup returns CDR1 MDHEN and CDR2 SYDVKM.

V gene TRBV19 combines with J gene TRBJ2-2; D perhaps matches TRBD2 (5 bases). The V and J ends lost 1 base and 6 bases respectively, with 15 bases between them. The germline gives CDR1 LNHDA, CDR2 SQIVND (reference sequence). CDR3 size: 16 residues. CDR3 bases: TGTGCCAGTAGTATAGTGCCCGGACTGTGGTCCGGGGAGCTGTTTTTT. It translates to CASSIVPGLWSGELFF.

The chain links TRBV7-8 to TRBJ2-1; TRBD2 agrees at 8 bases. V was clipped by 1 base and J by 6 bases; unmatched bases: 8. The CDR3 is 16 residues long. Germline V gives CDR1 SGHVS, CDR2 FQNEAQ. As DNA, the CDR3 is TGTGCCAGCAGCTTAGACGGCGGGAGGAGAATCAATGAGCAGTTCTTC. Translation gives CASSLDGGRRINEQFF.

This clonotype was observed at least ten times. This rearrangement joins TRBV24-1 to TRBJ2-5, with 14 bases fitting TRBD2. Germline values: CDR1 KGHDR, CDR2 SFDVKD. The V segment lost 4 bases and the J segment 5 bases; nucleotides outside the gene matches: 5. The CDR3 totals 16 residues. The CDR3 is CATSDWGLAGVETQYF. The CDR3 DNA reads TGTGCCACCAGTGACTGGGGACTAGCGGGAGTTGAGACCCAGTACTTC.

There are a few counts of this clonotype. V gene TRBV27 combines with J gene TRBJ2-7; 9 bases match TRBD1. From germline, CDR1 is MNHEY and CDR2 SMNVEV (reference sequence). Trimming removed 5 bases from V and 7 bases from J; junction bases left unmatched: 12. This CDR3 contains 15 residues. CDR3 in DNA: TGTGCCAGCAGTCCGGGACAGGGTCCCCTTACAGAGCAGTACTTC. It yields the protein CASSPGQGPLTEQYF.

The chain carries TRBV28 and TRBJ2-2; TRBD1 matches at 11 bases. This CDR3 contains 15 residues. The V gene end was trimmed by 6 bases and the J gene end by 6 bases; junction bases not matched to a gene: 6. Germline CDR1 is MDHEN and CDR2 is SYDVKM. CDR3 DNA sequence: TGTGCCAGCAGATTGGACAGGGGGCCAGCCGGGGAGCTGTTTTTT. The encoded protein is CASRLDRGPAGELFF.

This clonotype was counted many times. The J gene is TRBJ1-1, the V gene TRBV2; D unclear. The length of the CDR3 is 12 residues. Between the trimmed V and J ends, which lost 3 bases and 8 bases, there was a span of 10 bases. CDR1 and CDR2 from the germline V gene are SNHLY and FYNNEI. The CDR3 DNA sequence: TGTGCCAGCAGTGATATTCGAACAGAAGCTTTCTTT. It encodes CASSDIRTEAFF.

The chain is built from TRBV7-2 and TRBJ2-1, with D possibly called TRBD1 or TRBD2 (8 bases each). Trimming stripped 5 bases from V and 9 bases from J, with 17 bases between. The CDR3 sequence is 14 residues long. Germline V lookup: CDR1 SGHTA, CDR2 FQGNSA. CDR3 DNA sequence: TGTGCCAGCAGCCAGGGGGCGGGGGGCAGTGAGCAGTTCTTC. Translating gives CASSQGAGGSEQFF. The entire variable domain, with the rest obtained from reference TRBV7-2 and TRBJ2-1, is as follows: GAGVSQSPSNKVTEKGKDVELRCDPISGHTALYWYRQSLGQGLEFLIYFQGNSAPDKSGLPSDRFSAERTGGSVSTLTIQRTQQEDSAVYLCASSQGAGGSEQFFGPGTRLTVL.

This clonotype was detected only once. CDR3 amino acids: CASSPSGATQYF. The CDR3 DNA is TGTGCCAGCAGTCCTAGCGGGGCAACGCAGTATTTT. The chain links TRBV27 to TRBJ2-3; 9 bases are shared with TRBD2. Trimming at V came to 5 bases and at J to 9 bases, leaving 3 bases not matched to a gene. CDR1 and CDR2 (germline): MNHEY, SMNVEV (reference sequence). The CDR3 runs 12 residues.

This clonotype has a handful of counts. V usage is TRBV20-1 and J usage is TRBJ2-1; the match to TRBD2 covers 13 bases. CDR3 length: 15 amino acids. Losses at the gene ends were 5 bases for V and 7 bases for J; bases not matched to a gene: 8. Germline lookup yields CDR1 DFQATT and CDR2 SNEGSKA (reference sequence). Here the CDR3 reads CSARTSGRDGNEQFF. CDR3 nucleotides: TGCAGTGCTCGTACTAGCGGGAGGGATGGGAATGAGCAGTTCTTC.

This chain connects TRBV12-5 to TRBJ2-3, with D possibly matching TRBD2 (6 bases). The CDR3 covers 16 residues. Deletions cut 3 bases from V and 3 bases from J, with 16 bases between. Germline loops: CDR1 LGHNT, CDR2 FRNRAP. CDR3: CASGFLPSRETDTQYF. The DNA for the CDR3 is TGTGCTAGTGGTTTCCTCCCGTCGCGGGAAACAGATACGCAGTATTTT.

This clonotype was observed many times. This chain links TRBV7-8 with TRBJ1-5, with 7 bases fitting TRBD1. The CDR3 covers 14 residues. V lost 5 bases, J lost 6 bases, and 7 bases stayed unmatched. Germline-derived CDR1 and CDR2 are SGHVS and FQNEAQ. In nucleotides, the CDR3 is TGTGCCAGCAGCCAGGGGGGAAGGGGTCAGCCCCAGCATTTT. Its protein product is CASSQGGRGQPQHF.

The chain joins TRBV11-1 to TRBJ2-1; the match to TRBD2 covers 10 bases. The CDR3 sequence is 15 residues long. Germline values: CDR1 SGHAT, CDR2 FQDESV (reference sequence). V was clipped by 5 bases and J by 6 bases; unmatched bases: 7. The CDR3 DNA follows: TGTGCCAGCAGCACAGCCGGGACTAGCGCCAATGAGCAGTTCTTC. Translated: CASSTAGTSANEQFF.

This clonotype was detected only a few times. The chain uses TRBV20-1 and TRBJ2-1; TRBD1 might be the D (5 bases). V was cut by 4 bases and J by 9 bases, with 19 bases left in between. This CDR3 has 14 amino acids. Per germline, CDR1 DFQATT and CDR2 SNEGSKA (reference sequence). The CDR3, as DNA: TGCAGTGCTACGCGAACTCTAAGGGGCACTGAGCAGTTCTTC. Translating gives CSATRTLRGTEQFF.

CDR3 residues: CASRRLFPDTQYF. CDR3 nucleotides: TGTGCCAGCAGGCGGCTTTTCCCAGATACGCAGTATTTT. The V and J genes are TRBV5-4 and TRBJ2-3; D gene ambiguous. V lost 5 bases, J lost 4 bases, and 11 bases lay in between. Germline V CDR1 and CDR2: SGHNT, YYREEE (reference sequence). The CDR3 sequence is 13 residues long. Drawing the rest from reference TRBV5-4 and TRBJ2-3, the complete variable domain is ETGVTQSPTHLIKTRGQQVTLRCSSQSGHNTVSWYQQALGQGPQFIFQYYREEENGRGNFPPRFSGLQFPNYSSELNVNALELDDSALYLCASRRLFPDTQYFGPGTRLTVL.

This clonotype was detected ten times or more. This sequence joins TRBV28 and TRBJ2-3; no definite D call. Trimming left V 3 bases short and J 0 bases short, with 7 bases between. The CDR3 covers 14 residues. Germline CDR1 and CDR2: MDHEN and SYDVKM. CDR3 protein: CASSFPTSTDTQYF. DNA for the CDR3: TGTGCCAGCAGTTTCCCTACAAGCACAGATACGCAGTATTTT. The full variable domain, with the rest looked up from reference TRBV28 and TRBJ2-3, is DVKVTQSSRYLVKRTGEKVFLECVQDMDHENMFWYRQDPGLGLRLIYFSYDVKMKEKGDIPEGYSVSREKKERFSLILESASTNQTSMYLCASSFPTSTDTQYFGPGTRLTVL.

The table lists this clonotype with many counts. The chain recombines TRBV2 with TRBJ2-3, with D possibly being TRBD2 (6 bases). Trimming pared 4 bases from V and 6 bases from J, leaving 11 bases between. The CDR3 is made up of 13 amino acids. The germline CDR1 and CDR2 sequences are SNHLY and FYNNEI. The CDR3 nucleotides read TGTGCCAGCAGTGTGACTAGATCGGATACGCAGTATTTT. Its protein is CASSVTRSDTQYF.

The chain is built from TRBV15 and TRBJ1-5; no definite D call. Germline values: CDR1 LNHNV, CDR2 YYDKDF (reference sequence). Between the trimmed V and J ends, which lost 3 bases and 3 bases, there was a span of 12 bases. This CDR3 is 15 amino acids long. The CDR3 spells CATSSKRSDNQPQHF. CDR3 nucleotide sequence: TGTGCCACCAGCAGTAAACGGTCAGACAATCAGCCCCAGCATTTT.

This clonotype has at least ten counts. This sequence joins TRBV11-2 and TRBJ2-7; D not certain. Germline CDR1 and CDR2: SGHAT and FQNNGV. This CDR3 has 14 residues. Deletions cut 3 bases from V and 0 bases from J, with 9 bases between. CDR3 protein: CASSFAGYSYEQYF. DNA of the CDR3: TGTGCCAGCAGCTTTGCAGGCTACTCCTACGAGCAGTACTTC.

Ten or more counts support this clonotype. The chain couples TRBV12-3 or TRBV12-4 to TRBJ1-1; D not resolved. The ends were cut back, 7 bases at V and 10 bases at J, with 16 bases in the middle. The CDR3 runs to 12 residues. CDR3 protein: CASNVERMGAFF. The CDR3 region has the DNA TGTGCCAGCAACGTCGAAAGAATGGGAGCTTTCTTT.

This clonotype showed up just a few times. The gene calls are TRBV11-2 and TRBJ2-1; TRBD2 aligns across 9 bases. This CDR3 has 18 amino acids. V was pared by 1 base and J by 3 bases, with 10 bases of the junction left unmatched. The germline CDR1 and CDR2 sequences are SGHAT and FQNNGV. CDR3 nucleotides: TGTGCCAGCAGCTTAGGAATTAGCGGGGGACCCATCTACAATGAGCAGTTCTTC. Its protein is CASSLGISGGPIYNEQFF. Complete variable domain (other parts from reference TRBV11-2 and TRBJ2-1): EAGVAQSPRYKIIEKRQSVAFWCNPISGHATLYWYQQILGQGPKLLIQFQNNGVVDDSQLPKDRFSAERLKGVDSTLKIQPAKLEDSAVYLCASSLGISGGPIYNEQFFGPGTRLTVL.

About this clonotype itself: The CDR3 ends on some other residue instead of the conserved phenylalanine or tryptophan, so this is likely a read error. DNA for the CDR3: TGTGCCAGCAGCCCCGGGGGGGAGAACACTGAAGCTTTCCTT. Amino acids: CASSPGGENTEAFL. This chain links TRBV6-1 with TRBJ1-1; D is possibly TRBD1 (5 bases). This CDR3 contains 14 residues. V dropped 6 bases and J dropped 1 base, with 12 bases sitting between them. The germline V gene has CDR1 MNHNS and CDR2 SASEGT.

In DNA form, the CDR3 reads TGCGCCAGCAGCCAATCCTGGACAGGGGACCCAAACTACACCTTC. Translated, it gives CASSQSWTGDPNYTF. This sequence joins TRBV4-1 and TRBJ1-2; TRBD1 matches at 9 bases. CDR3 size: 15 residues. CDR1 MGHRA and CDR2 YSYEKL come from the germline V gene. V shed 2 bases, J shed 10 bases, and the junction held 11 bases outside the gene matches.

This clonotype turned up a few times. This sequence joins TRBV6-1 and TRBJ2-7; possible D gene TRBD1, 5 bases. CDR1 and CDR2 (germline): MNHNS, SASEGT. The CDR3 has 14 amino acids. Trimming removed 7 bases from V and 3 bases from J, with 16 bases in between. The CDR3 here is CASTKGQVNYEQYV. In DNA, the CDR3 is TGTGCCAGCACCAAGGGGCAGGTGAACTACGAGCAGTACGTC.